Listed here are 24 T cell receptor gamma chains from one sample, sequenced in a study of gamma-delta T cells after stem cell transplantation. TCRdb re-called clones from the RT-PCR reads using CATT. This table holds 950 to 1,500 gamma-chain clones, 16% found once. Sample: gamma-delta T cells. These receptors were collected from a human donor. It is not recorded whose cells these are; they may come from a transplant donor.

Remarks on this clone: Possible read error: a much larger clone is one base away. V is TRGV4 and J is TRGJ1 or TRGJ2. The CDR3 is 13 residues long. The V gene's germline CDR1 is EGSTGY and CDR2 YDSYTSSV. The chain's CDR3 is CATWDLNYCKKLF. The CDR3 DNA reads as TGTGCCACCTGGGACCTGAATTATTGTAAGAAACTCTTT.

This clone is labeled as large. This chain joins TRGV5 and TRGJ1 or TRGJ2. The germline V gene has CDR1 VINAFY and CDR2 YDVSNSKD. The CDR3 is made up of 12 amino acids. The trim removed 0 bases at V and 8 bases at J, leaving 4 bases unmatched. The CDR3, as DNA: TGTGCCACCTGGGACAGGCGGAATAAGAAACTCTTT. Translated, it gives CATWDRRNKKLF.

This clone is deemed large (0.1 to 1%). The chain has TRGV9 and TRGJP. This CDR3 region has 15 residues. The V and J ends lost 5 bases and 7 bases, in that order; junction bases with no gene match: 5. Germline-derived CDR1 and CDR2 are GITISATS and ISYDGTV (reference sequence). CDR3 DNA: TGTGCCTTGTGGGGGATTGAGTTGGGCAAAAAAATCAAGGTATTT. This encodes CALWGIELGKKIKVF.

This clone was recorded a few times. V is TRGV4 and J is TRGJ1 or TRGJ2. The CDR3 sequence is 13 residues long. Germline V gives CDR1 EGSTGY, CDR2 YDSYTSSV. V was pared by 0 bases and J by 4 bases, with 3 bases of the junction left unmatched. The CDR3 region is CATWDGWYYKKLF. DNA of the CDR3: TGTGCCACCTGGGATGGGTGGTATTATAAGAAACTCTTT.

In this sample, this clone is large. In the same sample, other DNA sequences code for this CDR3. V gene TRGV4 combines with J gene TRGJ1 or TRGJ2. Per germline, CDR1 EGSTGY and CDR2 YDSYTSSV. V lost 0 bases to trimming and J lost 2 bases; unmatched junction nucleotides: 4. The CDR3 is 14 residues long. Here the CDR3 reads CATWDGPHYYKKLF. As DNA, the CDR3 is TGTGCCACCTGGGATGGGCCGCATTATTATAAGAAACTCTTT.

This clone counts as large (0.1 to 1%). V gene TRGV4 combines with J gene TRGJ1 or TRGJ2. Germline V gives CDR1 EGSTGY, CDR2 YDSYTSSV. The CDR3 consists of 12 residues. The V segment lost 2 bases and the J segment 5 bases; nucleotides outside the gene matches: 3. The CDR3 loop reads CATWDEDYKKLF. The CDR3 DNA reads TGTGCCACCTGGGATGAGGATTATAAGAAACTCTTT.

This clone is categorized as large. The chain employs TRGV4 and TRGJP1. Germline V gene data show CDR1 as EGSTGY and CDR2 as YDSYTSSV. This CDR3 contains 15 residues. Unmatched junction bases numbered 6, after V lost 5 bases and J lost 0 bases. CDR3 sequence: CATWASYTTGWFKIF. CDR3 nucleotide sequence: TGTGCCACCTGGGCTTCATATACCACTGGTTGGTTCAAGATATTT.

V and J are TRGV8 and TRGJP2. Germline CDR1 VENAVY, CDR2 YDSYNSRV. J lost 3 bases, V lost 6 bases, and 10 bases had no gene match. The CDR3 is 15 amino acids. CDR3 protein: CATWTPLGSDWIKTF. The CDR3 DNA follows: TGTGCCACCTGGACCCCTTTGGGTAGTGATTGGATCAAGACGTTT.

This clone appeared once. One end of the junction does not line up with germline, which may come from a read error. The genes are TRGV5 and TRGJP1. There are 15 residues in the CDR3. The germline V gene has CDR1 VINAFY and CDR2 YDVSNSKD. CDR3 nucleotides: TGTGCCACCTGGGACAGGCGGGGGGCTGGTTGGTTCGAGATATTT. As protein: CATWDRRGAGWFEIF.

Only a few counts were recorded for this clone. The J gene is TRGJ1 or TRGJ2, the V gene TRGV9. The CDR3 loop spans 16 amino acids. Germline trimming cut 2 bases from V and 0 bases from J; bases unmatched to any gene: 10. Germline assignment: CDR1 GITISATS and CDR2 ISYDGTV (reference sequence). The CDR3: CALWEASGWNYYKKLF. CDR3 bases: TGTGCCTTGTGGGAGGCTTCGGGATGGAATTATTATAAGAAACTCTTT.

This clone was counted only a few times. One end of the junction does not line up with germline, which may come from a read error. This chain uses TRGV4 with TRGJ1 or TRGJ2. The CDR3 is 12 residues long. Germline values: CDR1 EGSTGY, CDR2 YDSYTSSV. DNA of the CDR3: TGTGCCGCCTGGGATGGAAATTATAAGAAACTCTTT. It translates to CAAWDGNYKKLF.

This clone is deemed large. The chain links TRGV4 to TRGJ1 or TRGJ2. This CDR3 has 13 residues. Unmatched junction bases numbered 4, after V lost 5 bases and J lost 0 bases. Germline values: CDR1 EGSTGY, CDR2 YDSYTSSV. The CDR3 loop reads CATWVTNYYKKLF. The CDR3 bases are TGTGCCACCTGGGTTACGAATTATTATAAGAAACTCTTT.

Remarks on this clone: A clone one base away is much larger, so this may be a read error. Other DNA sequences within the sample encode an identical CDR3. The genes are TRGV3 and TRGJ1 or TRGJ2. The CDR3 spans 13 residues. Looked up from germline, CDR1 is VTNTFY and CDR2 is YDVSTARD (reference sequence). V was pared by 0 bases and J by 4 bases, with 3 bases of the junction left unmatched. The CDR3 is CATWDRLYYKKLF. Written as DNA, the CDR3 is TGTGCCACCTGGGACAGGTTGTATTATAAGAAACTCTTT.

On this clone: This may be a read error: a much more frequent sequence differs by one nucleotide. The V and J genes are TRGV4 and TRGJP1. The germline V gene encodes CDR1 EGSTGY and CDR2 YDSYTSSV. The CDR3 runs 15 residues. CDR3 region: CATWDGPTTGWLKIF. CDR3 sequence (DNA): TGTGCCACCTGGGATGGGCCTACCACTGGTTGGCTCAAGATATTT.

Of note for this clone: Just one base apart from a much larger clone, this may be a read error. The CDR3 sequence: CATWEGPDYKKLF. The CDR3 coding sequence is TGTGCCACCTGGGAGGGGCCGGATTATAAGAAACTCTTT. The chain uses TRGV4 and TRGJ1 or TRGJ2. The length of the CDR3 is 13 residues. CDR1 is EGSTGY, CDR2 YDSYTSSV, per germline. V lost 4 bases and J lost 5; bases outside the gene matches: 8.

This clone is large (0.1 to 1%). CDR3 loop: CATWDRFSQYTTGWFKIF. CDR3 bases: TGTGCCACCTGGGATCGCTTCTCCCAATATACCACTGGTTGGTTCAAGATATTT. The rearrangement uses TRGV8 and TRGJP1. Losses at the gene ends were 3 bases for V and 0 bases for J; bases not matched to a gene: 13. The CDR3 runs 18 residues. Germline V gives CDR1 VENAVY, CDR2 YDSYNSRV.

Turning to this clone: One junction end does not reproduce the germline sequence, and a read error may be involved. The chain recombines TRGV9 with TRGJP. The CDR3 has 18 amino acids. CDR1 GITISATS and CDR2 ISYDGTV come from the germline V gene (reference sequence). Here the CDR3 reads CALWEVRGQEFGKKIKVF. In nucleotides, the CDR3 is TGTGCCTTGTGGGAGGTGCGGGGACAAGAGTTTGGCAAAAAAATCAAGGTATTT.

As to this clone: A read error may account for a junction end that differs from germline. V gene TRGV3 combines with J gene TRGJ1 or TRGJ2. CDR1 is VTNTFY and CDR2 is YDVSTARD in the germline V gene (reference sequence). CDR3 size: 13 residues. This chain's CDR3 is CATCDRLGYKKLF. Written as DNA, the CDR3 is TGTGCCACCTGTGACAGGCTAGGTTATAAGAAACTCTTT.

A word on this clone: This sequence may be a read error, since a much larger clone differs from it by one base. The CDR3 DNA follows: TGTGCCTTGTGGGAGGTGCCATATTATACGAAACTCTTT. The encoded protein is CALWEVPYYTKLF. The chain links TRGV9 to TRGJ1 or TRGJ2. This CDR3 contains 13 residues. Germline assignment: CDR1 GITISATS and CDR2 ISYDGTV (reference sequence).

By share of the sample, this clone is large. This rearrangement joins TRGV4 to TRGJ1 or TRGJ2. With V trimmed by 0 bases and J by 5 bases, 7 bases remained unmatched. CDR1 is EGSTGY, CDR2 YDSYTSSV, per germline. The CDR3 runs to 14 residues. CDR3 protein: CATWDGPWDYKKLF. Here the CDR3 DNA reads TGTGCCACCTGGGATGGGCCTTGGGATTATAAGAAACTCTTT.

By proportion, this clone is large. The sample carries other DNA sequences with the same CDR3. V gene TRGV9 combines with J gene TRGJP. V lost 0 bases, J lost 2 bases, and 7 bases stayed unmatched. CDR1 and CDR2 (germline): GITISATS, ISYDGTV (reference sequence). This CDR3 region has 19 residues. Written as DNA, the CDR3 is TGTGCCTTGTGGGAGGTGTACCCCCGGCAAGAGTTGGGCAAAAAAATCAAGGTATTT. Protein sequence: CALWEVYPRQELGKKIKVF.

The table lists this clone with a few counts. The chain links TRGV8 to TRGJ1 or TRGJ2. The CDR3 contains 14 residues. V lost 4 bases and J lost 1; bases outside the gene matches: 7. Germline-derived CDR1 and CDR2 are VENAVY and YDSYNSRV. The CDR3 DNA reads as TGTGCCACCTGGGACGGGGGAAATTATTATAAGAAACTCTTT. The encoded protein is CATWDGGNYYKKLF.

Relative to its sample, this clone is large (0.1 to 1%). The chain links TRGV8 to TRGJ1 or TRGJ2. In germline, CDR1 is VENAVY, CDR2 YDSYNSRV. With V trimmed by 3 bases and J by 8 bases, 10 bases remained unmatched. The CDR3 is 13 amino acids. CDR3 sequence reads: CATWDRDRHKKLF. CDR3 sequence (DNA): TGTGCCACCTGGGATCGAGACCGTCATAAGAAACTCTTT.

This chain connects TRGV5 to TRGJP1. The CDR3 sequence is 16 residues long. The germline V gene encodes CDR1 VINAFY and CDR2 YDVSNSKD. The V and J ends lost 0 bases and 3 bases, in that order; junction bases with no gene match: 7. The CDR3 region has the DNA TGTGCCACCTGGGACAGGCGCGAGGCCACTGGTTGGTTCAAGATATTT. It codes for CATWDRREATGWFKIF.